These T cell receptor beta chains were read from a single sample in a study of blood T cell repertoires in COVID-19. TCRdb's table, derived via immunoSEQ multiplex PCR, lists solely in-frame clones and lacks some. The table lists 30,000 to 35,000 clones, approximately 85% of them singletons. Sequenced: peripheral blood. The source of these receptors is an elderly man with active COVID-19. The CDR3 runs from the conserved cysteine through the conserved F or W. D genes are given only for firm matches. Rows may omit the clone size; those that give it use once, few, many or a size class.

cdr3_nt cdr3_aa d_call clone_size j_call v_call
TGTGCCAGTCAGGGGGCGGCTGAAGCTTTCTTT CASQGAAEAFF TRBD1 . TRBJ1-1 TRBV19
TGTGCCAGCAGCTTATCCGGAGATACCTACGAGCAGTACTTC CASSLSGDTYEQYF . few TRBJ2-7 TRBV7-9
TGTGCCAGCTCACCACCGTGGGGGGGTCCCCAGGGAGATACGCAGTATTTT CASSPPWGGPQGDTQYF TRBD2 . TRBJ2-3 TRBV18
TGTGCCAGCAGCTTGGACAGGGGTTATAATTCACCCCTCCACTTT CASSLDRGYNSPLHF TRBD1 . TRBJ1-6 TRBV5-4
TGTGCCAGCAGCTTAGCTCCGGGACAGGTAATGACCTACGAGCAGTACTTC CASSLAPGQVMTYEQYF TRBD1 once TRBJ2-7 TRBV7-8
TGCAGCGTGGGGCTGGCAGGGAACGACTATGGCTACACCTTC CSVGLAGNDYGYTF . . TRBJ1-2 TRBV29-1
TGTGCCAGCAGCCAACCCGGGACAGGATCCAATGAGCAGTTCTTC CASSQPGTGSNEQFF TRBD1 once TRBJ2-1 TRBV5-6
TGTGCCAGCAACCCGGATACAGGGGTAACCGGGGAGCTGTTTTTT CASNPDTGVTGELFF TRBD1 . TRBJ2-2 TRBV28
TGTGCCAGCAGTTCCCCCGTCTGGGGGACAGGGGGCCGGGAGACCCAGTACTTC CASSSPVWGTGGRETQYF TRBD1 . TRBJ2-5 TRBV28
TGTGCCAGCAGCGTCGGAACAAGGGGGACCCAGTACTTC CASSVGTRGTQYF . . TRBJ2-5 TRBV7-9
TGCAGCGTTGGCTCGGGACAAGTAGATTCACCCCTCCACTTT CSVGSGQVDSPLHF . . TRBJ1-6 TRBV29-1
TGTGCCAGCAGTGGGGACAGAAACTACGAGCAGTACTTC CASSGDRNYEQYF TRBD1 . TRBJ2-7 TRBV2
TGTGCCAGCAGCTTGGTGGCGGGGAGCACCGGGGAGCTGTTTTTT CASSLVAGSTGELFF . . TRBJ2-2 TRBV7-9
TGTGCCAGCAGCTTAAACCCGGGACAGGGGGTTGAAGCTTTCTTT CASSLNPGQGVEAFF TRBD1 . TRBJ1-1 TRBV7-3
TGTGCCAGCAGTGAAGTAAGGGGGCCTCACTATGGCTACACCTTC CASSEVRGPHYGYTF TRBD1 . TRBJ1-2 TRBV6-1
TGTGCCAGCAGTCGTCCGGGACTAGCGGGGGGGATCCACTTC CASSRPGLAGGIHF TRBD2 . TRBJ2-5 TRBV6-5
TGTGCCACCAGTGATGGGACTAGCGGGGGGTTAGATACGCAGTATTTT CATSDGTSGGLDTQYF TRBD2 . TRBJ2-3 TRBV24-1
TGTGCCAGCAGTTCCAGCTCCTACGAGCAGTACTTC CASSSSSYEQYF . . TRBJ2-7 TRBV28
TGTGCCAGTAGTCCAGGGACAGGGGGCATGAACACTGAAGCTTTCTTT CASSPGTGGMNTEAFF TRBD1 . TRBJ1-1 TRBV19
TGTGCCAGCAGTTTGACTAGCGGGGGGGCAGGGGCTAGCACAGATACGCAGTATTTT CASSLTSGGAGASTDTQYF TRBD2 . TRBJ2-3 TRBV27